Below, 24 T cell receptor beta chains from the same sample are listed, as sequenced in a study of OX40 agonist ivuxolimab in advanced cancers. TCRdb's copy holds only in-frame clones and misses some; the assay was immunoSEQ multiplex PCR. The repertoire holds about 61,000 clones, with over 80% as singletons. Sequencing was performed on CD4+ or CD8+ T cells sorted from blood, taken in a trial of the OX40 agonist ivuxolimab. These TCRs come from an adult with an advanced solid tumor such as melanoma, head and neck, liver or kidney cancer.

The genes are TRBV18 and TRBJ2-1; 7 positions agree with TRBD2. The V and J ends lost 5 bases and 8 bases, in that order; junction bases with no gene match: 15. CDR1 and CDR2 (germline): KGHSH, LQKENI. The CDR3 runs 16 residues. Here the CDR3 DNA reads TGTGCCAGCTCAACCTACTCGGGACTACGCAGGGATGAGCAGTTCTTC. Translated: CASSTYSGLRRDEQFF.

This CDR3 is CASSLGLAGGPGEQFF. DNA of the CDR3: TGCGCCAGCAGCTTGGGGTTAGCGGGAGGGCCCGGTGAGCAGTTCTTC. This rearrangement joins TRBV5-1 to TRBJ2-1; 11 nucleotides agree with TRBD2. The V gene's germline CDR1 is SGHRS and CDR2 YFSETQ. The length of the CDR3 is 16 residues. V was clipped by 0 bases and J by 9 bases; unmatched bases: 8.

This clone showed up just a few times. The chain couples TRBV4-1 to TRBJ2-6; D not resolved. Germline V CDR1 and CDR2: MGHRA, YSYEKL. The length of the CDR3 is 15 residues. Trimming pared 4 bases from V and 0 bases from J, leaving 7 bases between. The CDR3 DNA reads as TGCGCCAGCAGCCCCGGGTTCTCTGGGGCCAACGTCCTGACTTTC. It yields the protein CASSPGFSGANVLTF.

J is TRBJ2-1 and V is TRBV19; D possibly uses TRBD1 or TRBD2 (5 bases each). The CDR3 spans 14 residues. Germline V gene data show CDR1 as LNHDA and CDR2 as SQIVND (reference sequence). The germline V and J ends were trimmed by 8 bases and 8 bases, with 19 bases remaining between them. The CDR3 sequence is CASSIGLQGDEQFF. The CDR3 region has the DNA TGTGCCAGTTCAATAGGACTCCAGGGAGATGAGCAGTTCTTC. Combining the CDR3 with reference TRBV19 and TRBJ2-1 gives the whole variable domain DGGITQSPKYLFRKEGQNVTLSCEQNLNHDAMYWYRQDPGQGLRLIYYSQIVNDFQKGDIAEGYSVSREKKESFPLTVTSAQKNPTAFYLCASSIGLQGDEQFFGPGTRLTVL.

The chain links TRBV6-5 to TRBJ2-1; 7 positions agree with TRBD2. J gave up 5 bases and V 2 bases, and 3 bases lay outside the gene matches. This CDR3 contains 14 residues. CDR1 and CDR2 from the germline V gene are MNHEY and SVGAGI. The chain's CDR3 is CASSYRGGNNEQFF. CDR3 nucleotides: TGTGCCAGCAGTTACCGCGGGGGTAACAATGAGCAGTTCTTC.

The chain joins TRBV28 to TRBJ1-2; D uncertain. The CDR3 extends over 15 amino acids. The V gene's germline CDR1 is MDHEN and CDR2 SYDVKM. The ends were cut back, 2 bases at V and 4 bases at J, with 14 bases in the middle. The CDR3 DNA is TGTGCCAGCAGTTTACCCATGGGCACAGCCTATGGCTACACCTTC. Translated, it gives CASSLPMGTAYGYTF.

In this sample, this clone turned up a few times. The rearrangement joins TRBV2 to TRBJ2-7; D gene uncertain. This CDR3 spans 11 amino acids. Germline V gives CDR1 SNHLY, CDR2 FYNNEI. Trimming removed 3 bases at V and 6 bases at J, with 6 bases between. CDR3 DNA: TGTGCCAGCAGTGATGCCCCCGAGCAGTACTTC. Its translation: CASSDAPEQYF.

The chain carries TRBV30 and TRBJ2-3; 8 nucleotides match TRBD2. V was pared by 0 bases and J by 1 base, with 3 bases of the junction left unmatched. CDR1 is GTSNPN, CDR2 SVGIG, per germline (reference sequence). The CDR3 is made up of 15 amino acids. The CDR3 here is CAWSVLGLGTDTQYF. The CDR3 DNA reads TGTGCCTGGAGTGTCTTGGGACTAGGCACAGATACGCAGTATTTT. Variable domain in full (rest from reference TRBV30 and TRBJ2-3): SQTIHQWPATLVQPVGSPLSLECTVEGTSNPNLYWYRQAAGRGLQLLFYSVGIGQISSEVPQNLSASRPQDRQFILSSKKLLLSDSGFYLCAWSVLGLGTDTQYFGPGTRLTVL.

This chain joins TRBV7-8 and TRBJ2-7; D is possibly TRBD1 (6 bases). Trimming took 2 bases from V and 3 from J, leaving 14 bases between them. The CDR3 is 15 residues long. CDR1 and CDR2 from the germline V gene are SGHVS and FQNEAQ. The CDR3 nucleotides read TGTGCCAGCAGCTTATATGAGACAGGACTCTACGAGCAGTACGTC. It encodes CASSLYETGLYEQYV.

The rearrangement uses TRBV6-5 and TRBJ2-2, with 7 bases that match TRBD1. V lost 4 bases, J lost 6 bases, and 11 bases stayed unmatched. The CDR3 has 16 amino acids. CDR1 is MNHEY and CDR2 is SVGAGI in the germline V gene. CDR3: CASSSVLTGLAGELFF. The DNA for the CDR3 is TGTGCCAGCAGTTCCGTTTTGACAGGGCTGGCCGGGGAGCTGTTTTTT.

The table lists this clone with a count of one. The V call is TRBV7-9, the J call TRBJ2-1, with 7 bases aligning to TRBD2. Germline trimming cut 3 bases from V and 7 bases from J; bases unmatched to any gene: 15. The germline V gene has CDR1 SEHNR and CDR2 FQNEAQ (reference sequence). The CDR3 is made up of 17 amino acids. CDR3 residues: CASSFALGGSLGNEQFF. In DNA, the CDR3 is TGTGCCAGCAGCTTTGCACTAGGCGGGAGCCTCGGGAATGAGCAGTTCTTC.

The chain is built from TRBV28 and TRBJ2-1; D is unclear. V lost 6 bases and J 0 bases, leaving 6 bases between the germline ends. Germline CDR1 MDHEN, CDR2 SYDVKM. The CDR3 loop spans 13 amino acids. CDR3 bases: TGTGCCAGCAGCCTCAGCTCCTACAATGAGCAGTTCTTC. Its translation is CASSLSSYNEQFF.

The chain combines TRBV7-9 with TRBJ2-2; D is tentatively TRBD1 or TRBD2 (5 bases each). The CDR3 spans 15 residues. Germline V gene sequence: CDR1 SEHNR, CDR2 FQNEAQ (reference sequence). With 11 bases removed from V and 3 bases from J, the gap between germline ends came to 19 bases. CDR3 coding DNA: TGTGCCGGATATGGGGGACCCCGTGACACCGGGGAGCTGTTTTTT. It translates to CAGYGGPRDTGELFF.

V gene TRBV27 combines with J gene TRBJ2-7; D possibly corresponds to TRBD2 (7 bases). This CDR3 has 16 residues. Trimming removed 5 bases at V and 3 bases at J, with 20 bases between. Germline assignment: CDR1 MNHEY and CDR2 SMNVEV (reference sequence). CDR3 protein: CASSPWGGASLYEQYV. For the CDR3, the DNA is TGTGCCAGCAGTCCCTGGGGGGGGGCTAGCCTCTACGAGCAGTACGTC.

The CDR3 protein is CASSTRLEAQETQYF. The CDR3 coding sequence is TGTGCCAGCAGCACCAGATTGGAGGCCCAGGAGACCCAGTACTTC. The chain recombines TRBV28 with TRBJ2-5; weak D call: TRBD2 (5 bases). The germline V gene has CDR1 MDHEN and CDR2 SYDVKM. This CDR3 is built from 15 residues. Trimming took 6 bases from V and 5 from J, leaving 19 bases between them.

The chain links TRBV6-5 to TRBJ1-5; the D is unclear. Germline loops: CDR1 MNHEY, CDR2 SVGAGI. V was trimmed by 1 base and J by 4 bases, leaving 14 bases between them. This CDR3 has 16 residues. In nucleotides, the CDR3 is TGTGCCAGCAGTTACTGCCCTGAATTGTTAAATCAGCCCCAGCATTTT. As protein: CASSYCPELLNQPQHF.

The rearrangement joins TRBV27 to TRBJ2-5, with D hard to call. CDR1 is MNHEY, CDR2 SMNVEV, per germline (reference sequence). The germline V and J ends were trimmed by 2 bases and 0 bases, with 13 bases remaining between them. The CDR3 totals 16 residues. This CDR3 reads CASSLKGPPYQETQYF. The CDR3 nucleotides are TGTGCCAGCAGTTTAAAAGGTCCCCCGTACCAAGAGACCCAGTACTTC.

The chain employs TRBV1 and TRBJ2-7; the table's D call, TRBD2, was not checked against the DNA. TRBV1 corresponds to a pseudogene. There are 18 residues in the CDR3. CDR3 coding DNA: TGCACCAGCAGCTTGACTAGCGGGAAAAATATGGGCTCCTACGAGCAGTACGTC. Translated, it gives CTSSLTSGKNMGSYEQYV.

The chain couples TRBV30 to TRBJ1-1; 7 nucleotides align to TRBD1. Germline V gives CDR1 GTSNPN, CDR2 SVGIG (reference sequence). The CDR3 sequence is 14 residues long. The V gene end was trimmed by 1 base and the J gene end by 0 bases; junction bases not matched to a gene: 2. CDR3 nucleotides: TGTGCCTGGAGTGCCGGACAGGTGAACACTGAAGCTTTCTTT. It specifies CAWSAGQVNTEAFF.

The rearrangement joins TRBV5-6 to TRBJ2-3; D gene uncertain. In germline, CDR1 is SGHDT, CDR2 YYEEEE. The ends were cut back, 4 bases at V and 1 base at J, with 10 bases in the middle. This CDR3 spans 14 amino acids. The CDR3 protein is CASSTTTGTDTQYF. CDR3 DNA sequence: TGTGCCAGCAGCACCACTACAGGCACAGATACGCAGTATTTT.

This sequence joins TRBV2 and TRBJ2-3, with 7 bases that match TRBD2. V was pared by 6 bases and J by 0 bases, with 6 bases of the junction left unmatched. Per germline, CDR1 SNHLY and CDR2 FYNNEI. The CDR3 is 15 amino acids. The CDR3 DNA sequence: TGTGCCAGCAGGGGAGGGTATTCTAGCACAGATACGCAGTATTTT. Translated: CASRGGYSSTDTQYF.

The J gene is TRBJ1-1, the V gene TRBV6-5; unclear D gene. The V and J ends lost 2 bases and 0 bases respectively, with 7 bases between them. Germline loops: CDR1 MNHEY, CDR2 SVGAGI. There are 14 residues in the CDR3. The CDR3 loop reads CASSYTGVNTEAFF. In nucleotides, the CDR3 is TGTGCCAGCAGTTACACTGGGGTGAACACTGAAGCTTTCTTT.

The CDR3 nucleotides read TGTGCCAGCAGTCATCAACGACCTTTCGAAGCTTTCTTT. Translation gives CASSHQRPFEAFF. V and J are TRBV27 and TRBJ1-1; D is undetermined. Germline CDR1 is MNHEY and CDR2 is SMNVEV (reference sequence). Trimming took off 5 bases at V and 8 bases at J, with 15 bases between the two ends. This CDR3 contains 13 residues.

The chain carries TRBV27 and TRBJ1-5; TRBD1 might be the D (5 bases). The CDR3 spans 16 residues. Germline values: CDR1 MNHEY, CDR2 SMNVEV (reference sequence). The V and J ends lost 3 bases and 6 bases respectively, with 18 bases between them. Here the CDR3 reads CASSFGGGFPSQPQHF. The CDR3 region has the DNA TGTGCCAGCAGTTTTGGCGGGGGATTCCCTAGTCAGCCCCAGCATTTT.